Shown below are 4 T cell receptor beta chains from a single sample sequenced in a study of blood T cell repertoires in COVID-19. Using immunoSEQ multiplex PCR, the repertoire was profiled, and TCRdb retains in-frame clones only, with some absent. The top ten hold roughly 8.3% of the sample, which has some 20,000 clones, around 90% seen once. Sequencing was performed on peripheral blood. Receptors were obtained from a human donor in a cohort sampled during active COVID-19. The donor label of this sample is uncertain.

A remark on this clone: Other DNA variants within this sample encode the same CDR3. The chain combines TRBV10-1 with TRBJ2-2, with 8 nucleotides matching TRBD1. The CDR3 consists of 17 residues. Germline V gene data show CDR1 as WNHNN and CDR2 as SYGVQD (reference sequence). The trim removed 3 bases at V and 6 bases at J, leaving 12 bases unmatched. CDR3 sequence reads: CASSERLRTGKAGELFF. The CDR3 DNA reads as TGCGCCAGCAGTGAACGCTTAAGGACAGGGAAGGCCGGGGAGCTGTTTTTT.

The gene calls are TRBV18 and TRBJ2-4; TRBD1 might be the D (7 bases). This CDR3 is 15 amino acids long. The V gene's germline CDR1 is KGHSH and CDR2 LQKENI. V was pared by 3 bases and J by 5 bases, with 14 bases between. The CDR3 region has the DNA TGTGCCAGCTCACCCTCAGGGGGGAGAGAAAACATTCAGTACTTC. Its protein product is CASSPSGGRENIQYF.

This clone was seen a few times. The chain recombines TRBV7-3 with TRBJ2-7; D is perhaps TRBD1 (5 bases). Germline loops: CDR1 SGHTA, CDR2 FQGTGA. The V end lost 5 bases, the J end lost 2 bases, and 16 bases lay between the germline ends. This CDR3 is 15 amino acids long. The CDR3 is CASSLSTVGPYEQYF. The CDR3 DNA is TGTGCCAGCAGCCTATCGACAGTAGGGCCCTACGAGCAGTACTTC.

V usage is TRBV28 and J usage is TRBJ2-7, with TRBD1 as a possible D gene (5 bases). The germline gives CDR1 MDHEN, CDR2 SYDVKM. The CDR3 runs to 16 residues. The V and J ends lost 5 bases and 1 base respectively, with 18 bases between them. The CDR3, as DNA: TGTGCCAGCAGTCTCCTCGGACATAAGGTATCCTACGAGCAGTACTTC. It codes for CASSLLGHKVSYEQYF.